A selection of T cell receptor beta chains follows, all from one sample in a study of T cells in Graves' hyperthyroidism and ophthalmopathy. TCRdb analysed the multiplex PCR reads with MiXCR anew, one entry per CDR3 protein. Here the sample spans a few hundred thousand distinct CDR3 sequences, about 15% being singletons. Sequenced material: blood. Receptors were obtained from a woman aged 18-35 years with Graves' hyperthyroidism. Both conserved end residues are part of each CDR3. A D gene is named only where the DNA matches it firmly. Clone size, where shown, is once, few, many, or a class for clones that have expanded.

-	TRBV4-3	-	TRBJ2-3	TGCGCCAGCAGCGTAGGACGGAGCACAGATACGCAGTATTTT	CASSVGRSTDTQYF
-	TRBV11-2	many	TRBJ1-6	TGTGCCAGCAGCGGATTACGAGGGACTTTGGATTCACCCCTCCACTTT	CASSGLRGTLDSPLHF
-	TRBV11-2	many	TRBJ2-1	TGTGCCAGCCGCCGCCCCGCCCCCCGGGAAGAATACAATGAGCAGTTCTTC	CASRRPAPREEYNEQFF
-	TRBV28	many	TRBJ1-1	TGTGCCAGCAGTTACAGGGTTAGCACTGAAGCTTTCTTT	CASSYRVSTEAFF
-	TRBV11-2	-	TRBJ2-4	TGTGCCAGCAGCCAGGGGGGGCGGACCGGAGTAGCCAAAAACATTCAGTACTTC	CASSQGGRTGVAKNIQYF
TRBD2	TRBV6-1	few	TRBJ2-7	TGTGCCAGCAGAGCCGGGACTAGCGGGAGTAATGAGCAGTACTTC	CASRAGTSGSNEQYF
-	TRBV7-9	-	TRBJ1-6	TGTGCCAGCAGTACTCCGATCTATAATTCACCCCTCCACTTT	CASSTPIYNSPLHF
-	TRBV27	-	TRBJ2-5	TGTGCCAGCAGTTCCCCGTACCAAGAGACCCAGTACTTC	CASSSPYQETQYF
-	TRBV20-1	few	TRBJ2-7	TGCAGTGCTAGGAACGGCCGGGACCCAGCCTACGAGCAGTACTTC	CSARNGRDPAYEQYF
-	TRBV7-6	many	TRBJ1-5	TGTGCCAGCAGCCCCGAGTTAGGGAGCAATCAGCCCCAGCATTTT	CASSPELGSNQPQHF
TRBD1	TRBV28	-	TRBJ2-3	TGTGCCAGCAGTCCGGGACAGGGGGCTTACACAGATACGCAGTATTTT	CASSPGQGAYTDTQYF
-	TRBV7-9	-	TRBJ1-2	TGTGCCAGCAGACGGGACACCCCGCAAATGGTTGGCTACACCTTC	CASRRDTPQMVGYTF
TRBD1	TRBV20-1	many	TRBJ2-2	TGCAGTGCTAGGGGGGACAGTGACACCGGGGAGCTGTTTTTT	CSARGDSDTGELFF
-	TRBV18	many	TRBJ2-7	TGTGCCAGCTCACCAGGAGAATCCTACGAGCAGTACTTC	CASSPGESYEQYF
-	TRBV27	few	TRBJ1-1	TGTGCCAGCAGGGTGACAGGCGGCATTGAAGCTTTCTTT	CASRVTGGIEAFF
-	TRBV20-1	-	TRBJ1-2	TGCAGTGCCACCGTAGGGGATTCGGGCTACACCTTC	CSATVGDSGYTF
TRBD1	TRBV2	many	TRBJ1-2	TGTGCCAGCAGTGAAGGCGGGACAGGGGCCTATGGCTACACCTTC	CASSEGGTGAYGYTF
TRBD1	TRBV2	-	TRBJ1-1	TGTGCCAGCAGTGAAGCGATTCGGGGACCTCCGGGCAGGGGGCGAACTGAAGCTTTCTTT	CASSEAIRGPPGRGRTEAFF
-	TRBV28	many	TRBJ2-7	TGTGCCAGCAGTTTTCTTGACGAGCAGTACTTC	CASSFLDEQYF
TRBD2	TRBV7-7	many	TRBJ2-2	TGTGCTAGCAGCTTGCTAGCGGGAGGGAACGGGGAGCTGTTTTTT	CASSLLAGGNGELFF
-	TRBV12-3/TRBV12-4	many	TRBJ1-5	TGTGCCGGGGTTTATGGGGGACAATACACCTATAGCAATCAGCCCCAGCATTTT	CAGVYGGQYTYSNQPQHF
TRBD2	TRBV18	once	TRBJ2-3	TGTGCCAGCTCACCTACCGGCGGGGGAACAAGCACAGATACGCAGTATTTT	CASSPTGGGTSTDTQYF
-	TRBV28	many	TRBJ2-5	TGTGCCAGCAGTTTCCGAGGGGAGACCCAGTACTTC	CASSFRGETQYF
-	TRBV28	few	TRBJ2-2	TGTGCCAGCAGTTTAAGAAAGGGGGCGGGGACCGGGGAGCTGTTTTTT	CASSLRKGAGTGELFF